This T cell receptor beta chain originates from a study of cytomegalovirus exposure and HLA in healthy donors. A single count supports this clone. The target antigen is unknown. Study-level points and caveats: With later analysis, a missense DCLRE1C variant became linked to TCR beta V- and J-gene trimming.

In the PCR, 60 Vbeta and 13 Jbeta primers were used. As handled by the study authors: In a later analysis, the count reached 76 million or so unique TCR beta chains, with about 12 million shared. TCRdb keeps only in-frame clones here, not all; method: immunoSEQ multiplex PCR. Clonal size and the V and J genes are those of that table, whereas D and trimming came from the DNA. The profile shows 100,000 or so clones, roughly 80% of them singletons. Sequencing was performed on PBMCs. The sequence was collected from a male donor in good health and CMV-seropositive.

The CDR3 reads CASSWLTSGTGNEQFF. The CDR3 DNA follows: TGTGCCAGCAGCTGGTTGACGAGCGGGACGGGCAATGAGCAGTTCTTC. The V call is TRBV5-6, the J call TRBJ2-1; TRBD2 agrees at 7 bases. V trimming: 3 bases; J trimming: 6 bases; junction bases outside the gene matches: 12. Germline assignment: CDR1 SGHDT and CDR2 YYEEEE. This CDR3 comprises 16 residues.